These 26 T cell receptor beta chains originate from one sample sequenced in a study of spatial heterogeneity in lung cancer. TCRdb passed the 5' RACE reads through MiXCR, listing each CDR3 protein once. Altogether 20,000 or so distinct CDR3 sequences are present, 2.5% to 4% being singletons, with the ten largest covering less than 35%. The time point is: sample taken at primary tumor resection. Unsorted samples of tumor, nontumor lung or frozen PBMC had their whole RNA sequenced. The starting material was PBMCs, obtained at surgery. All receptors derive from a female donor with early-stage non-small cell lung cancer.

Many counts were recorded for this clonotype. The chain has TRBV3-1 and TRBJ2-7; perhaps TRBD1 as D (6 bases). Per germline, CDR1 LGHDT and CDR2 YNNKEL (reference sequence). The V end was cut by 4 bases, the J end by 4 bases, with 11 bases between. The length of the CDR3 is 13 residues. CDR3 sequence (DNA): TGTGCCAGCAGCCTGATTGGACAGTACGAGCAGTACTTC. This codes for CASSLIGQYEQYF.

This clonotype has a handful of counts. The chain combines TRBV6-1 with TRBJ1-5; D unresolved. Germline V gene sequence: CDR1 MNHNS, CDR2 SASEGT. V lost 2 bases and J 5 bases, leaving 4 bases between the germline ends. This CDR3 contains 12 residues. The CDR3 here is CASSEPDQPQHF. The CDR3 DNA is TGTGCCAGCAGTGAACCGGATCAGCCCCAGCATTTT.

This clonotype was seen many times. The chain combines TRBV28 with TRBJ2-3; tentative D call: TRBD2 (5 bases). The CDR3 totals 15 residues. Germline V gene sequence: CDR1 MDHEN, CDR2 SYDVKM. Trimming left V 3 bases short and J 1 base short, with 11 bases between. The CDR3 loop is CASSLELAGTDTQYF. CDR3 sequence (DNA): TGTGCCAGCAGTTTGGAGCTAGCAGGCACAGATACGCAGTATTTT. Full variable domain (outside the CDR3, taken from reference TRBV28 and TRBJ2-3): DVKVTQSSRYLVKRTGEKVFLECVQDMDHENMFWYRQDPGLGLRLIYFSYDVKMKEKGDIPEGYSVSREKKERFSLILESASTNQTSMYLCASSLELAGTDTQYFGPGTRLTVL.

This clonotype has at least ten counts. The gene calls are TRBV27 and TRBJ2-7; TRBD1 agrees at 10 bases. Unmatched junction bases numbered 6, after V lost 5 bases and J lost 2 bases. This CDR3 has 15 residues. The germline CDR1 and CDR2 sequences are MNHEY and SMNVEV (reference sequence). The CDR3 loop is CASSPLDRGTYEQYF. The CDR3 region has the DNA TGTGCCAGCAGTCCCTTGGACAGGGGGACCTACGAGCAGTACTTC.

The sample holds many counts of this clonotype. The chain employs TRBV19 and TRBJ2-3, with TRBD2 identical over 8 bases. Losses at the gene ends were 1 base for V and 3 bases for J; bases not matched to a gene: 3. The CDR3 is made up of 15 amino acids. Germline values: CDR1 LNHDA, CDR2 SQIVND (reference sequence). The CDR3, as DNA: TGTGCCAGTAGTATAGGAGAGCGGGAGACAGATACGCAGTATTTT. It codes for CASSIGERETDTQYF.

This clonotype appeared a few times. The J gene is TRBJ1-2, the V gene TRBV2, with TRBD1 matching over 7 bases. J gave up 2 bases and V 5 bases, and 11 bases lay outside the gene matches. The CDR3 sequence is 16 residues long. Germline values: CDR1 SNHLY, CDR2 FYNNEI. Here the CDR3 reads CASSFTGTDANYGYTF. The CDR3 nucleotides read TGTGCCAGCAGTTTCACCGGGACAGATGCGAACTATGGCTACACCTTC.

This clonotype is deemed medium-sized. This sequence joins TRBV29-1 and TRBJ1-1; TRBD1 agrees at 9 bases. CDR1 and CDR2 (germline): SQVTM, ANQGSEA. V trimming: 5 bases; J trimming: 1 base; junction bases outside the gene matches: 5. This CDR3 has 14 amino acids. The chain's CDR3 is CSVWEQGANTEAFF. Written as DNA, the CDR3 is TGCAGCGTTTGGGAACAGGGGGCGAACACTGAAGCTTTCTTT.

J is TRBJ1-2 and V is TRBV6-5; maybe TRBD1 (5 bases). The CDR3 spans 14 residues. V was cut by 6 bases and J by 4 bases, with 15 bases left in between. CDR1 is MNHEY and CDR2 is SVGAGI in the germline V gene. This CDR3 reads CASRPRGGPYGYTF. Here the CDR3 DNA reads TGTGCCAGCAGACCTCGGGGGGGTCCCTATGGCTACACCTTC.

The table lists this clonotype with many counts. The chain has TRBV29-1 and TRBJ1-2, with 8 bases fitting TRBD1. Unmatched junction bases numbered 4, after V lost 5 bases and J lost 2 bases. The germline V gene has CDR1 SQVTM and CDR2 ANQGSEA. The CDR3 consists of 13 residues. The CDR3, as DNA: TGCAGCGTTCCGACAGGGGAAAACTATGGCTACACCTTC. Its protein product is CSVPTGENYGYTF.

The V gene is TRBV5-4, the J gene TRBJ2-2, with D unclear. The germline V and J ends were trimmed by 0 bases and 2 bases, with 5 bases remaining between them. The germline gives CDR1 SGHNT, CDR2 YYREEE (reference sequence). There are 14 residues in the CDR3. For the CDR3, the DNA is TGTGCCAGCAGCTTGGACTACAACACCGGGGAGCTGTTTTTT. Its translation is CASSLDYNTGELFF.

The table lists this clonotype with many counts. This chain links TRBV28 with TRBJ2-4; 14 bases align to TRBD2. The ends lost 10 bases at V and 7 bases at J; junction bases unmatched: 6. Germline V gives CDR1 MDHEN, CDR2 SYDVKM. This CDR3 region has 14 residues. As DNA, the CDR3 is TGTGCCACAGGACTAGCGGGGGGAGGGAACATTCAGTACTTC. It encodes CATGLAGGGNIQYF.

This clonotype was found a few times. The chain has TRBV24-1 and TRBJ2-2; TRBD2 is a possible D gene (5 bases). CDR1 is KGHDR, CDR2 SFDVKD, per germline. The CDR3 runs 14 residues. The V end was cut by 12 bases, the J end by 0 bases, with 13 bases between. The chain's CDR3 is CAAGGAANTGELFF. CDR3 DNA: TGTGCCGCAGGAGGAGCGGCGAACACCGGGGAGCTGTTTTTT.

This clonotype has at least ten counts. This chain links TRBV6-6 with TRBJ2-5, with 14 bases fitting TRBD2. CDR1 and CDR2 (germline): MNHNY, SVGAGI (reference sequence). The CDR3 extends over 15 amino acids. V shed 5 bases and J 4 bases; nucleotides not matched to a gene: 3. CDR3 sequence (DNA): TGTGCCAGCAGTAAGGGACTAGCGGGAGCAGAGACCCAGTACTTC. This gives the protein CASSKGLAGAETQYF.

Many counts were recorded for this clonotype. The J gene is TRBJ2-7, the V gene TRBV7-6, with D tentatively TRBD2 (5 bases). This CDR3 is built from 16 residues. Per germline, CDR1 SGHVS and CDR2 FNYEAQ. The V and J ends lost 1 base and 6 bases respectively, with 19 bases between them. CDR3 in amino acids: CASSLVLSGKFCEQYF. DNA of the CDR3: TGTGCCAGCAGCTTAGTACTGTCGGGGAAGTTCTGCGAGCAGTACTTC.

This clonotype came up many times. This chain connects TRBV12-3 or TRBV12-4 to TRBJ2-1; 11 positions agree with TRBD2. The length of the CDR3 is 15 residues. V lost 6 bases, J lost 5 bases, and 6 bases stayed unmatched. CDR3 in DNA: TGTGCCAGCAGCGAAGCTAGCGGGAGGAACAATGAGCAGTTCTTC. Translating it yields CASSEASGRNNEQFF.

For this clonotype: A much more abundant neighbour one base away suggests this may be a read error. The rearrangement links TRBV7-6 to TRBJ2-7; maybe TRBD2 (7 bases). CDR1 and CDR2 from the germline V gene are SGHVS and FNYEAQ. There are 14 residues in the CDR3. The CDR3 here is CTSSSEGGPYEQYF. CDR3 nucleotide sequence: TGTACCAGCAGCTCCGAGGGGGGGCCCTACGAGCAGTACTTC.

This clonotype was picked up many times. The gene calls are TRBV7-3 and TRBJ2-1; maybe TRBD2 (6 bases). Germline CDR1 is SGHTA and CDR2 is FQGTGA. The CDR3 totals 14 residues. V gave up 7 bases and J gave up 6 bases, with 16 bases separating them. The CDR3 DNA sequence: TGTGCCAGCAACGCGGGACTTGGGGGCAATGAGCAGTTCTTC. It yields the protein CASNAGLGGNEQFF.

The V gene is TRBV5-4, the J gene TRBJ2-4, with 9 bases identical to TRBD2. The germline V gene encodes CDR1 SGHNT and CDR2 YYREEE (reference sequence). Trimming took 1 base from V and 2 from J; bases not matched to a gene: 10. The CDR3 covers 18 residues. The CDR3 coding sequence is TGTGCCAGCAGCTTGAAAATTGGCGCGGGAGGGCCCAAAAACATTCAGTACTTC. Translating it yields CASSLKIGAGGPKNIQYF. Using reference TRBV5-4 and TRBJ2-4 for the parts outside the CDR3, the full variable domain is ETGVTQSPTHLIKTRGQQVTLRCSSQSGHNTVSWYQQALGQGPQFIFQYYREEENGRGNFPPRFSGLQFPNYSSELNVNALELDDSALYLCASSLKIGAGGPKNIQYFGAGTRLSVL.

This clonotype was found many times. This rearrangement joins TRBV13 to TRBJ2-7, with TRBD2 as a possible D gene (5 bases). CDR1 and CDR2 (germline): PRHDT, FYEKMQ (reference sequence). CDR3 length: 13 residues. Trimming removed 6 bases from V and 5 bases from J, with 14 bases in between. This chain's CDR3 is CASSPPRGNEQYF. The CDR3 DNA sequence: TGTGCCAGCAGTCCCCCGCGAGGGAACGAGCAGTACTTC. Based on the CDR3 plus reference TRBV13 and TRBJ2-7, the full variable domain is AAGVIQSPRHLIKEKRETATLKCYPIPRHDTVYWYQQGPGQDPQFLISFYEKMQSDKGSIPDRFSAQQFSDYHSELNMSSLELGDSALYFCASSPPRGNEQYFGPGTRLTVT.

This clonotype was counted a few times. The rearrangement joins TRBV14 to TRBJ2-7; TRBD1 is a possible D gene (6 bases). There are 16 residues in the CDR3. Per the germline V gene, CDR1 is SGHDN and CDR2 is FVKESK. V gave up 5 bases and J gave up 3 bases, with 20 bases separating them. CDR3 amino acids: CASSAFSTGLYYEQYF. The CDR3 DNA follows: TGTGCCAGCAGCGCATTTTCCACAGGGTTATACTACGAGCAGTACTTC.

This clonotype was recorded at least ten times. This sequence joins TRBV5-1 and TRBJ2-7; D remains ambiguous. Per germline, CDR1 SGHRS and CDR2 YFSETQ. Trimming took off 2 bases at V and 3 bases at J, with 3 bases between the two ends. This CDR3 comprises 11 residues. The CDR3 DNA sequence: TGCGCCAGCAGCTTAAACTACGAGCAGTACTTC. Translating it yields CASSLNYEQYF. Filled out from reference TRBV5-1 and TRBJ2-7, the complete variable domain reads KAGVTQTPRYLIKTRGQQVTLSCSPISGHRSVSWYQQTPGQGLQFLFEYFSETQRNKGNFPGRFSGRQFSNSRSEMNVSTLELGDSALYLCASSLNYEQYFGPGTRLTVT.

This clonotype appeared many times. The chain carries TRBV7-2 and TRBJ2-1; D gene ambiguous. CDR3 length equals 15 residues. Germline assignment: CDR1 SGHTA and CDR2 FQGNSA. V shed 6 bases and J shed 0 bases, with 12 bases lying between them. CDR3 residues: CASSYDLGSYNEQFF. The CDR3 DNA follows: TGTGCCAGCAGTTACGACCTGGGCTCCTACAATGAGCAGTTCTTC.

This clonotype was detected ten times or more. For the CDR3, the DNA is TGTGCCAGCAGTTACTCGACGATCCCTCGAAGGGGCATTGAAATGGGCAATCAGCCCCAGCATTTT. Its protein product is CASSYSTIPRRGIEMGNQPQHF. This chain links TRBV6-5 with TRBJ1-5; tentatively, D is TRBD1 (5 bases). Germline CDR1 reads MNHEY; CDR2 reads SVGAGI. Deletions cut 0 bases from V and 2 bases from J, with 29 bases between. This CDR3 has 22 amino acids.

This clonotype was recorded many times. The chain links TRBV27 to TRBJ1-2, with TRBD1 identical over 10 bases. This CDR3 contains 20 residues. The germline CDR1 and CDR2 sequences are MNHEY and SMNVEV (reference sequence). V trimming: 5 bases; J trimming: 6 bases; junction bases outside the gene matches: 24. The CDR3 DNA reads as TGTGCCAGCAGTCAAATACGAATAACTGGACAGGGGGTGCGATTTCATGGCTACACCTTC. This sequence encodes CASSQIRITGQGVRFHGYTF.

This clonotype appeared many times. The chain couples TRBV25-1 to TRBJ1-3; 7 positions agree with TRBD1. The length of the CDR3 is 16 residues. V was clipped by 3 bases and J by 3 bases; unmatched bases: 8. Germline-derived CDR1 and CDR2 are MGHDK and SYGVNS. The CDR3 region has the DNA TGTGCCAGCAGTGACCCAGAGGGGGCAGGTGGAAACACCATATATTTT. Translation: CASSDPEGAGGNTIYF. The full variable domain, in which reference TRBV25-1 and TRBJ1-3 provide the parts outside the CDR3, is EADIYQTPRYLVIGTGKKITLECSQTMGHDKMYWYQQDPGMELHLIHYSYGVNSTEKGDLSSESTVSRIRTEHFPLTLESARPSHTSQYLCASSDPEGAGGNTIYFGEGSWLTVV.

This clonotype showed up just a few times. The chain employs TRBV5-1 and TRBJ2-7; D remains ambiguous. Trimming stripped 4 bases from V and 5 bases from J, with 13 bases between. CDR3 length equals 13 residues. The germline V gene has CDR1 SGHRS and CDR2 YFSETQ. CDR3 nucleotides: TGCGCCAGCAGCCCAACACAATCCAACGAGCAGTACTTC. Amino acid sequence: CASSPTQSNEQYF.